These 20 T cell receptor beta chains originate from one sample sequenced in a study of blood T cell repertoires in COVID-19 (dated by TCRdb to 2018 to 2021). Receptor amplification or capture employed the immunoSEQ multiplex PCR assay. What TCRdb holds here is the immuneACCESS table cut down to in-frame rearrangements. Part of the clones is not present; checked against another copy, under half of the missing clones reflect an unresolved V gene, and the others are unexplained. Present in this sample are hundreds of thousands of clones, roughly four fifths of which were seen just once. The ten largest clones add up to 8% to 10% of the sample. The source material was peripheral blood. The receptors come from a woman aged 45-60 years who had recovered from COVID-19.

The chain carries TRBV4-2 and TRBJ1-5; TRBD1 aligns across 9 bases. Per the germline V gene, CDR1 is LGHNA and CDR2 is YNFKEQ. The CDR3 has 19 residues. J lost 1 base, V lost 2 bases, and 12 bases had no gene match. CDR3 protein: CASSQHHDRGVGSNQPQHF. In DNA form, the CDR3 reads TGTGCCAGCAGCCAACACCACGACAGGGGGGTAGGAAGCAATCAGCCCCAGCATTTT.

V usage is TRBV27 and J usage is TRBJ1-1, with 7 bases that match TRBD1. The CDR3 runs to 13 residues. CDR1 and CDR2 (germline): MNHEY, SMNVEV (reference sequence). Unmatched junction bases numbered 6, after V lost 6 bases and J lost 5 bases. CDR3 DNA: TGTGCCAGCAGGACAGGGTTACGAACTGAAGCTTTCTTT. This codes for CASRTGLRTEAFF.

CDR3 amino acids: CATSRGQGGETQYF. In DNA form, the CDR3 reads TGTGCCACCAGCAGAGGACAGGGGGGAGAGACCCAGTACTTC. The rearrangement uses TRBV15 and TRBJ2-5, with 9 bases that match TRBD1. Trimming took 1 base from V and 4 from J; bases not matched to a gene: 1. CDR1 is LNHNV and CDR2 is YYDKDF in the germline V gene (reference sequence). The CDR3 loop spans 14 amino acids.

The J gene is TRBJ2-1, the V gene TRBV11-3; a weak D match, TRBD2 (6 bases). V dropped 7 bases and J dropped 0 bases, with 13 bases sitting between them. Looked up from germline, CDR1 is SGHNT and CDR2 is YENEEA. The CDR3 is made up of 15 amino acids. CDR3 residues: CASIAEGGSYNEQFF. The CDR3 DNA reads TGTGCCAGCATAGCGGAGGGCGGCTCCTACAATGAGCAGTTCTTC.

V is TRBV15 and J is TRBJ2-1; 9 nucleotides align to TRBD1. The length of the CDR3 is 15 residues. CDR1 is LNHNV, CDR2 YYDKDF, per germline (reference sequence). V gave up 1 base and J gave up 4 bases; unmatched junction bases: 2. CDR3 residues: CATSRAGTGYNEQFF. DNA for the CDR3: TGTGCCACCAGCAGAGCCGGGACAGGGTACAATGAGCAGTTCTTC.

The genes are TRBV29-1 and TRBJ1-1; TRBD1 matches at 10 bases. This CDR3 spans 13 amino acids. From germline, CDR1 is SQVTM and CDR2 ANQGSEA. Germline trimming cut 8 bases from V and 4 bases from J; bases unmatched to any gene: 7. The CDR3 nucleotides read TGCAGCTCAATGACAGGGGGCGTCACTGAAGCTTTCTTT. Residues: CSSMTGGVTEAFF. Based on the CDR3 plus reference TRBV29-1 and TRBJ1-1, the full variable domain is SAVISQKPSRDICQRGTSLTIQCQVDSQVTMMFWYRQQPGQSLTLIATANQGSEATYESGFVIDKFPISRPNLTFSTLTVSNMSPEDSSIYLCSSMTGGVTEAFFGQGTRLTVV.

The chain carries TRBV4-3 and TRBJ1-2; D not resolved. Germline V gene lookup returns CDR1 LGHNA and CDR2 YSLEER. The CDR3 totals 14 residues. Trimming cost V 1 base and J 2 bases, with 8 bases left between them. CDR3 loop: CASSQVWENYGYTF. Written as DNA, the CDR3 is TGCGCCAGCAGCCAAGTTTGGGAGAACTATGGCTACACCTTC.

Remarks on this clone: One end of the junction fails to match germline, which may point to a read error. DNA for the CDR3: TGTGCCAGCAGCAGACTAGCCTCCAACGAGCAGTACTTC. Its protein product is CASSRLASNEQYF. This sequence joins TRBV28 and TRBJ2-7, with 7 bases that match TRBD2. CDR1 and CDR2 from the germline V gene are MDHEN and SYDVKM. The CDR3 spans 13 residues.

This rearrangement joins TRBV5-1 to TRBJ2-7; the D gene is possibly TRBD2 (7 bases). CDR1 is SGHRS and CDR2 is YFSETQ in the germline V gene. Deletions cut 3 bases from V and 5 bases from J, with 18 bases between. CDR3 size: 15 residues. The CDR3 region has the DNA TGCGCCAGCAGCTCCGGGGGGCAGGGGTGGAACGAGCAGTACTTC. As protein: CASSSGGQGWNEQYF.

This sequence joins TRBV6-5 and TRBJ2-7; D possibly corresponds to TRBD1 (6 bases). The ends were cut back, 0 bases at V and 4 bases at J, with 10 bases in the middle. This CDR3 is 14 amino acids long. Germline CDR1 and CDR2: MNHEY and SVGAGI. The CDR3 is CASSYSGRGYEQYF. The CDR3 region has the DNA TGTGCCAGCAGTTACTCGGGTAGGGGGTACGAGCAGTACTTC.

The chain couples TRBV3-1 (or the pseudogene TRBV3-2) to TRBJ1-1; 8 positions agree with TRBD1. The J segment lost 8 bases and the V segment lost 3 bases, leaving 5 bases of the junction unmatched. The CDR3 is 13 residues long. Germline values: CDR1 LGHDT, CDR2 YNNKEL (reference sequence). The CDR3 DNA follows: TGTGCCAGCAGCCAGCTCGGGACAGGAGAAGCTTTCTTT. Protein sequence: CASSQLGTGEAFF.

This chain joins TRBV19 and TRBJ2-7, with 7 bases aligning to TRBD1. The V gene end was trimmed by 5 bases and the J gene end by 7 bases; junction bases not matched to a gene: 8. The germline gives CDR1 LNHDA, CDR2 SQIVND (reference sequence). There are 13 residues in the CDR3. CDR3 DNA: TGTGCCAGTAGTTCAACAGGGGTGTCGGAGCAGTACTTC. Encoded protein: CASSSTGVSEQYF.

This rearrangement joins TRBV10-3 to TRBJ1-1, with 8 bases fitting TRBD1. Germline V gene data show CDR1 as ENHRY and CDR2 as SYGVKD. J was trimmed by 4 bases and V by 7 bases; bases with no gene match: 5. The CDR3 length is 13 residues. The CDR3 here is CAITRQGTTEAFF. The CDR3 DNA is TGTGCCATCACCCGACAGGGGACCACTGAAGCTTTCTTT.

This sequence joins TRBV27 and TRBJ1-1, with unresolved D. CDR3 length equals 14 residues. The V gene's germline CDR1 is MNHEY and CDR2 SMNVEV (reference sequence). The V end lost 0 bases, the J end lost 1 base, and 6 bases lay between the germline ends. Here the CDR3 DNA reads TGTGCCAGCAGTTTATCGGTAGCGAACACTGAAGCTTTCTTT. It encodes CASSLSVANTEAFF.

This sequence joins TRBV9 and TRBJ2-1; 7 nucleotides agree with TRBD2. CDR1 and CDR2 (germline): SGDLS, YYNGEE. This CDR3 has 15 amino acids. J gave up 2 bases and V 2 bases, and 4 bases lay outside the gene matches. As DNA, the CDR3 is TGTGCCAGCAGCGTGCAGCGGGGACCCTACAATGAGCAGTTCTTC. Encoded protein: CASSVQRGPYNEQFF.

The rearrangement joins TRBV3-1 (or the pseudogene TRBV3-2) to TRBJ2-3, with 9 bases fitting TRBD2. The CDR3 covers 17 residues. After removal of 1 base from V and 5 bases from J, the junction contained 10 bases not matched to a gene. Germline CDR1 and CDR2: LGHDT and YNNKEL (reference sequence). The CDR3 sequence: CASSQVLAGGPGDTQYF. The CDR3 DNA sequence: TGTGCCAGCAGCCAAGTTCTTGCGGGGGGGCCCGGAGATACGCAGTATTTT.

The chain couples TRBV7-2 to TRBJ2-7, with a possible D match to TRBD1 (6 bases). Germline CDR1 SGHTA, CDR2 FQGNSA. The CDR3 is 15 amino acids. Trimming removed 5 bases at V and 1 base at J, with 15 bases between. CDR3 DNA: TGTGCCAGCAGCCCCAGGACAGCTGGTTCCTACGAGCAGTACTTC. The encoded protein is CASSPRTAGSYEQYF.

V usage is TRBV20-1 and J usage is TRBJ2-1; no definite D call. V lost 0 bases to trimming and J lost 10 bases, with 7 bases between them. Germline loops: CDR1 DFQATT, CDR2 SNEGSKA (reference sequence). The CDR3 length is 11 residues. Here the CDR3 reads CSARDVREQFF. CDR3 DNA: TGCAGTGCTAGAGATGTGCGGGAGCAGTTCTTC.

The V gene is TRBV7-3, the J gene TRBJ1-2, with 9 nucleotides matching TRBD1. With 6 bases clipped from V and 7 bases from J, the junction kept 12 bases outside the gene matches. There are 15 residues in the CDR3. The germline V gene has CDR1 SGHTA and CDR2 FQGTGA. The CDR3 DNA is TGTGCCAGCAGTCAAAACGGACAGGGGCCGGGTGGCTACACCTTC. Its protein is CASSQNGQGPGGYTF.

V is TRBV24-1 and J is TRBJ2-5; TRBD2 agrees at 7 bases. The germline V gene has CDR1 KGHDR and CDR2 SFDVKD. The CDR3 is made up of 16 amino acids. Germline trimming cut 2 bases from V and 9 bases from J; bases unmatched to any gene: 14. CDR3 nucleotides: TGTGCCACCAGTGATTCACCTAGCGGAGGGGTCGTCGCCCAGTACTTC. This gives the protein CATSDSPSGGVVAQYF.